These T cell receptor beta chains were read from a single sample in a study of a mutant IDH1 vaccine in newly diagnosed glioma. No antigen has been identified for these receptors. Repertoires were generated with immunoSEQ multiplex PCR, while TCRdb's copy carries only in-frame clones and drops some. The table includes 20,000 to 30,000 clones, 70% to 90% detected once. Sequenced here: PBMCs, sampled from a glioma patient whose treatment included an IDH1 peptide vaccine. The receptors shown here come from a man younger than 40 with glioma. Each CDR3 is given with its conserved first and last residue. The D gene is left open where the match is weak. The size field is filled for only some rows; it gives once, few, many or a size class.

D	V	J	size	DNA	CDR3
TRBD2	TRBV4-2	TRBJ2-3	NA	TGTGCCAGCAGCCAAGAAACTAGCGGATTCACAGATACGCAGTATTTT	CASSQETSGFTDTQYF
NA	TRBV28	TRBJ1-4	NA	TGTGCCAGCAGTACCCCGACAGGTGCTAATGAAAAACTGTTTTTT	CASSTPTGANEKLFF
NA	TRBV4-1	TRBJ2-7	NA	TGCGCCAGCAGCCAAGGTACACGGGTCCACGAGCAGTACTTC	CASSQGTRVHEQYF
NA	TRBV13	TRBJ2-7	NA	TGTGCCAGCAGCCATATCCGGGACAACTCCTACGAGCAGTACTTC	CASSHIRDNSYEQYF
NA	TRBV25-1	TRBJ1-1	few	TGTGCCAGCAGTGATCGTCAGTTGAACACTGAAGCTTTCTTT	CASSDRQLNTEAFF
TRBD1	TRBV7-2	TRBJ2-7	NA	TGTGCCAGCAGCTTAGCGGGACAGGGAGCTTACGAGCAGTACTTC	CASSLAGQGAYEQYF
NA	TRBV6-6	TRBJ1-2	NA	TGTGCCAGCAGTTACTCGCGCGATGGCTACACCTTC	CASSYSRDGYTF
TRBD1	TRBV5-6	TRBJ1-2	NA	TGTGCCAGCAGGCGATGGACAGGAACTAACTATGGCTACACCTTC	CASRRWTGTNYGYTF
NA	TRBV19	TRBJ1-2	few	TGTGCCAGTAGTATTGGAAGAGACAGGCACTATGGCTACACCTTC	CASSIGRDRHYGYTF
TRBD1	TRBV5-4	TRBJ1-2	NA	TGTGCCAGCAGCTTGGACAGGGGGAACTATGGCTACACCTTC	CASSLDRGNYGYTF
NA	TRBV30	TRBJ2-3	NA	TGTGCCTGGAGTGGAACTACTAGCACAGATACGCAGTATTTT	CAWSGTTSTDTQYF
TRBD1	TRBV5-1	TRBJ1-1	NA	TGCGCCAGCAGCTGGACAGGGGGGGACACTGAAGCTTTCTTT	CASSWTGGDTEAFF
NA	TRBV6-5	TRBJ2-1	NA	TGTGCCAGCACCCAGGCCGGGGCAATCGGTGAGCAGTTCTTC	CASTQAGAIGEQFF
NA	TRBV5-1	TRBJ2-3	NA	TGCGCCAGCAGCTTAGGGGGGACAGATACGCAGTATTTT	CASSLGGTDTQYF